The 26 T cell receptor beta chains given below trace back to one sample, sequenced in a study of vaccination and CD4 T cells after COVID-19. Sequence data for DNA of cultured CD4+ T cells were generated by the Oncomine TCR Beta short-read assay. TCRdb analysed the PCR reads with MiXCR anew, one entry per CDR3 protein. The table includes 7,000 or so distinct CDR3 sequences, roughly 70% detected once. For these TCRs, the target antigens are not known. The sample's treatment: roughly 10-day PBMC culture with coronavirus spike peptide pools or control peptides (ViraFEST assay). The sample taken for sequencing was CD4+ T cells from blood, cultured in vitro. These receptors all come from a human donor who had recovered from COVID-19.

The chain links TRBV28 to TRBJ1-2; perhaps TRBD1 as D (6 bases). Germline V gene sequence: CDR1 MDHEN, CDR2 SYDVKM. V lost 6 bases and J 7 bases, leaving 12 bases between the germline ends. This CDR3 has 12 residues. Here the CDR3 reads CASRGGHFGYTF. DNA of the CDR3: TGTGCCAGCAGGGGGGGACACTTTGGCTACACCTTC.

This CDR3 reads CAWIRMNTEAFF. In DNA, the CDR3 is TGTGCCTGGATCAGGATGAACACTGAAGCTTTCTTT. The J gene is TRBJ1-1, the V gene TRBV30; unclear D gene. CDR3 size: 12 residues. Trimming removed 4 bases at V and 0 bases at J, with 6 bases between. Germline CDR1 and CDR2: GTSNPN and SVGIG (reference sequence).

Comment on this clonotype: One junction end does not reproduce the germline sequence, and a read error may be involved. The genes are TRBV6-1 and TRBJ2-7; 13 positions match TRBD2. This CDR3 spans 16 amino acids. Germline-derived CDR1 and CDR2 are MNHNS and SASEGT. The CDR3 spells CTSSRTSGRSSYEQYF. CDR3 nucleotides: TGTACCAGCAGTCGGACTAGCGGGAGAAGTTCCTACGAGCAGTACTTC.

This sequence joins TRBV19 and TRBJ1-6; D ambiguous. V shed 6 bases and J shed 8 bases, with 11 bases lying between them. The germline gives CDR1 LNHDA, CDR2 SQIVND (reference sequence). The CDR3 consists of 13 residues. This chain's CDR3 is CASRARKDSPLHF. The CDR3, as DNA: TGTGCCAGTAGGGCCAGGAAGGATTCACCCCTCCACTTT.

As concerns this clonotype: It differs at one base from a far larger clone, so likely a read error. V and J are TRBV20-1 and TRBJ1-5; D is unresolved. CDR1 is DFQATT, CDR2 SNEGSKA, per germline (reference sequence). This CDR3 is built from 12 residues. CDR3 nucleotide sequence: TGCAGTGCTAGCGATAGGGATCAGCACCAGCATTTT. It specifies CSASDRDQHQHF.

The rearrangement joins TRBV7-2 to TRBJ1-1, with 9 bases identical to TRBD1. Germline trimming cut 5 bases from V and 7 bases from J; bases unmatched to any gene: 8. CDR1 and CDR2 (germline): SGHTA, FQGNSA. This CDR3 spans 14 amino acids. CDR3 region: CASSTPRTGVEAFF. CDR3 DNA: TGTGCCAGCAGCACCCCCAGGACAGGGGTTGAAGCTTTCTTT.

By share of the sample, this clonotype is large. This chain links TRBV15 with TRBJ2-3; possibly TRBD1 for D (5 bases). Germline CDR1 LNHNV, CDR2 YYDKDF (reference sequence). Trimming removed 4 bases from V and 3 bases from J, with 14 bases in between. The CDR3 length is 15 residues. Here the CDR3 DNA reads TGTGCCACCAGCAATGGGGCCAGGGTGACAGATACGCAGTATTTT. Protein: CATSNGARVTDTQYF. Looking up the rest from reference TRBV15 and TRBJ2-3 gives the full variable domain: DAMVIQNPRYQVTQFGKPVTLSCSQTLNHNVMYWYQQKSSQAPKLLFHYYDKDFNNEADTPDNFQSRRPNTSFCFLDIRSPGLGDTAMYLCATSNGARVTDTQYFGPGTRLTVL.

The chain employs TRBV24-1 and TRBJ2-2, with D possibly TRBD1 on 6 matching bases. Trimming removed 3 bases from V and 1 base from J, with 14 bases in between. This CDR3 is 17 amino acids long. The germline gives CDR1 KGHDR, CDR2 SFDVKD. In DNA form, the CDR3 reads TGTGCCACCAGTGATCCTCAGGGGACACTGAACACCGGGGAGCTGTTTTTT. It yields the protein CATSDPQGTLNTGELFF.

V and J are TRBV7-2 and TRBJ1-2, with TRBD1 identical over 8 bases. The CDR3 extends over 16 amino acids. J lost 6 bases, V lost 5 bases, and 14 bases had no gene match. Per germline, CDR1 SGHTA and CDR2 FQGNSA. The CDR3 here is CASSPRPGQGGDGYTF. The CDR3 DNA follows: TGTGCCAGCAGCCCACGACCCGGACAGGGAGGGGATGGCTACACCTTC.

This rearrangement joins TRBV20-1 to TRBJ2-3, with 12 bases fitting TRBD1. The CDR3 extends over 14 amino acids. The V and J ends lost 4 bases and 8 bases, in that order; junction bases with no gene match: 7. Germline CDR1 reads DFQATT; CDR2 reads SNEGSKA (reference sequence). DNA of the CDR3: TGCAGTGCTAAGGGACAGGGGGCTCTTGGTACGCAGTATTTT. Translated: CSAKGQGALGTQYF.

The chain has TRBV11-3 and TRBJ1-1; D is unresolved. V gave up 4 bases and J gave up 0 bases, with 12 bases separating them. The CDR3 runs 15 residues. The V gene's germline CDR1 is SGHNT and CDR2 YENEEA. CDR3 protein: CASSSRLRLNTEAFF. CDR3 DNA: TGTGCCAGCAGCTCCCGGCTCAGACTGAACACTGAAGCTTTCTTT.

The V call is TRBV3-1, the J call TRBJ2-7; 9 bases fit TRBD1. V was clipped by 10 bases and J by 2 bases; unmatched bases: 12. The V gene's germline CDR1 is LGHDT and CDR2 YNNKEL (reference sequence). This CDR3 region has 15 residues. The CDR3 region has the DNA TGTGCCACCTCCCGTGGGGGGACAGGGACCTACGAGCAGTACTTC. It translates to CATSRGGTGTYEQYF.

A remark on this clonotype: A much larger clonotype is one base distant, so this may be a read error. V and J are TRBV7-9 and TRBJ2-5; the D is unclear. The CDR3 length is 13 residues. Germline-derived CDR1 and CDR2 are SEHNR and FQNEAQ (reference sequence). CDR3 coding DNA: TGTGCCAGCAGCTTACTCGCACAAGAGGCCCAGTACTTC. It codes for CASSLLAQEAQYF.

V usage is TRBV7-2 and J usage is TRBJ2-2; 8 positions match TRBD1. The CDR3 extends over 18 amino acids. V lost 0 bases to trimming and J lost 5 bases; unmatched junction nucleotides: 11. The germline V gene encodes CDR1 SGHTA and CDR2 FQGNSA. The CDR3 nucleotides are TGTGCCAGCAGCTTAGCCCCATACCCCCAGGGGGCGACCGGGGAGCTGTTTTTT. This gives the protein CASSLAPYPQGATGELFF.

CDR3 coding DNA: TGTGCCAGTAGTATCGGTGGGAATAATTCACCCCTCCACTTT. Translation: CASSIGGNNSPLHF. The genes are TRBV19 and TRBJ1-6; D not certain. The V gene lost 3 bases and the J gene lost 5 bases, with 8 bases spanning the gap. Germline V gene sequence: CDR1 LNHDA, CDR2 SQIVND (reference sequence). The CDR3 extends over 14 amino acids.

The chain recombines TRBV7-2 with TRBJ1-2, with D possibly TRBD1 on 6 matching bases. The V end was cut by 1 base, the J end by 7 bases, with 10 bases between. This CDR3 has 13 residues. Germline CDR1 and CDR2: SGHTA and FQGNSA. The CDR3 is CASSLDREAGYTF. CDR3 in DNA: TGTGCCAGCAGCTTAGACAGGGAGGCTGGCTACACCTTC.

V and J are TRBV15 and TRBJ2-7; 9 positions match TRBD2. Germline V gene sequence: CDR1 LNHNV, CDR2 YYDKDF (reference sequence). V was pared by 1 base and J by 7 bases, with 11 bases of the junction left unmatched. CDR3 size: 16 residues. The CDR3 region has the DNA TGTGCCACCAGCAGAGCGGGGGCGGGAGGGCCAGGGGAGCAGTACTTC. Translating it yields CATSRAGAGGPGEQYF.

V usage is TRBV6-5 and J usage is TRBJ2-3, with 7 bases lining up with TRBD1. This CDR3 is built from 15 residues. J lost 5 bases, V lost 4 bases, and 9 bases had no gene match. Germline V gene lookup returns CDR1 MNHEY and CDR2 SVGAGI. CDR3 region: CASSSTLTGRDTQYF. CDR3 sequence (DNA): TGTGCCAGCAGTTCGACTCTGACAGGGCGAGATACGCAGTATTTT.

The rearrangement links TRBV6-5 to TRBJ2-1; 13 bases agree with TRBD2. The V segment lost 3 bases and the J segment 6 bases; nucleotides outside the gene matches: 2. From germline, CDR1 is MNHEY and CDR2 SVGAGI. The length of the CDR3 is 15 residues. The CDR3 nucleotides read TGTGCCAGCAGTTATACTAGCGGGAGGGCCAATGAGCAGTTCTTC. Its protein is CASSYTSGRANEQFF.

The rearrangement uses TRBV7-9 and TRBJ1-1; D is unresolved. Germline V gives CDR1 SEHNR, CDR2 FQNEAQ (reference sequence). With 3 bases removed from V and 8 bases from J, the gap between germline ends came to 4 bases. This CDR3 is 10 amino acids long. In DNA, the CDR3 is TGTGCCAGCAGCTTTGCCGAAGCTTTCTTT. Amino acid sequence: CASSFAEAFF.

The sample holds one count of this clonotype. V is TRBV5-1 and J is TRBJ2-3; D is uncertain. The V gene's germline CDR1 is SGHRS and CDR2 YFSETQ. There are 13 residues in the CDR3. V dropped 0 bases and J dropped 7 bases, with 9 bases sitting between them. The CDR3 reads CASSLVFGNTQYF. CDR3 DNA: TGCGCCAGCAGCTTGGTCTTCGGAAATACGCAGTATTTT.

Remarks on this clonotype: One end of the junction fails to match germline, which may point to a read error. The gene calls are TRBV6-1 and TRBJ1-2; D unclear. This CDR3 contains 12 residues. Germline V gene lookup returns CDR1 MNHNS and CDR2 SASEGT. CDR3 sequence: CAISESTGGYTF. The CDR3 region has the DNA TGTGCCATCAGTGAGAGCACGGGTGGCTACACCTTC.

The chain links TRBV7-2 to TRBJ2-1, with D unclear. The germline gives CDR1 SGHTA, CDR2 FQGNSA. This CDR3 is built from 13 residues. The V and J ends lost 2 bases and 6 bases respectively, with 8 bases between them. CDR3 in amino acids: CASSLWGGNEQFF. CDR3 sequence (DNA): TGTGCCAGCAGCTTATGGGGTGGCAATGAGCAGTTCTTC.

This chain links TRBV25-1 with TRBJ1-4; 7 bases are a match to TRBD1. The CDR3 sequence is 14 residues long. J was trimmed by 9 bases and V by 3 bases; bases with no gene match: 7. Looked up from germline, CDR1 is MGHDK and CDR2 is SYGVNS. The CDR3 protein is CASSDPRTGQKLFF. The CDR3 region has the DNA TGTGCCAGCAGTGACCCCCGGACAGGCCAAAAACTGTTTTTT. The whole variable domain, filled in from reference TRBV25-1 and TRBJ1-4, reads EADIYQTPRYLVIGTGKKITLECSQTMGHDKMYWYQQDPGMELHLIHYSYGVNSTEKGDLSSESTVSRIRTEHFPLTLESARPSHTSQYLCASSDPRTGQKLFFGSGTQLSVL.

In nucleotides, the CDR3 is TGCAGTGCTGAGAGGGGAGGGGGGACGCTGGAAGCTTTCTTT. This encodes CSAERGGGTLEAFF. V gene TRBV20-1 combines with J gene TRBJ1-1, with D perhaps matching TRBD1 (6 bases). Trimming pared 5 bases from V and 8 bases from J, leaving 21 bases between. Germline V lookup: CDR1 DFQATT, CDR2 SNEGSKA (reference sequence). The CDR3 totals 14 residues.

V gene TRBV20-1 combines with J gene TRBJ2-2; D is perhaps TRBD1 (6 bases). V was pared by 6 bases and J by 3 bases, with 17 bases between. The V gene's germline CDR1 is DFQATT and CDR2 SNEGSKA (reference sequence). This CDR3 contains 15 residues. CDR3 in amino acids: CSAVKGQTYTGELFF. In nucleotides, the CDR3 is TGCAGTGCCGTAAAGGGACAAACGTACACCGGGGAGCTGTTTTTT.